This T cell receptor (beta chain) was obtained from a study of CD8+CD57+ T cells in acquired aplastic anemia. Overall study context: On average, sorted CD4+ and CD8+ cells gave 3.2 ug of DNA.

Worth noting for this clonotype: Its antigen is unidentified.

Germline V gives CDR1 GTSNPN, CDR2 SVGIG (reference sequence). This CDR3 is 12 amino acids long. The V and J ends lost 5 bases and 9 bases respectively, with 17 bases between them. Investigators profiled TCR beta VDJ and CDR3 from genomic DNA template. TCRdb re-called the reads with MiXCR, one entry per CDR3 protein. The sample includes around 430,000 distinct CDR3 sequences, around 30% seen only once; the top ten take approximately 0.82%. Whole-study results and caveats: Fewer than 35 shared CD8+ CDR3s appeared highly expressed within patients' immunodominant clones.

The sequenced patients had an expansion of CD8+CD57+ cells seen by flow cytometry. The enrolled patients all had severe acquired aplastic anemia. Blood was sampled before the patients had received any therapy. The specimen was sorted CD4+, CD8+, or CD8+CD57+ T cells (not recorded which) from PBMCs. The J gene is TRBJ2-7, the V gene TRBV30; D not certain. This TCR came from a human donor with aplastic anemia. The CDR3 sequence: CAWGKKKEWQYF. The CDR3 bases are TGTGCCTGGGGAAAAAAGAAAGAGTGGCAGTACTTC.